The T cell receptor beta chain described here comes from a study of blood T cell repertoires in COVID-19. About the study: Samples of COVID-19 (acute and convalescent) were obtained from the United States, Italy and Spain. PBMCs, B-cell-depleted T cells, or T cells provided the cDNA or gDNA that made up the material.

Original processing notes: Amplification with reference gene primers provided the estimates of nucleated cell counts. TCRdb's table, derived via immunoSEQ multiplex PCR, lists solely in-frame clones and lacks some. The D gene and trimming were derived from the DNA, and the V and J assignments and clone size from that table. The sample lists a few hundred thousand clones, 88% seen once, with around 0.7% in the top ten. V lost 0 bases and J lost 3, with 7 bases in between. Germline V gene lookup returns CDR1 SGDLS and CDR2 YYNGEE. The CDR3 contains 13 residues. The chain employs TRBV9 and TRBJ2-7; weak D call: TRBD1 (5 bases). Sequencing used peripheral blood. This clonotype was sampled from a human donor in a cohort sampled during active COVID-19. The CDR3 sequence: CASSVAQGYEQYF. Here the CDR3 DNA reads TGTGCCAGCAGCGTAGCCCAGGGCTACGAGCAGTACTTC.